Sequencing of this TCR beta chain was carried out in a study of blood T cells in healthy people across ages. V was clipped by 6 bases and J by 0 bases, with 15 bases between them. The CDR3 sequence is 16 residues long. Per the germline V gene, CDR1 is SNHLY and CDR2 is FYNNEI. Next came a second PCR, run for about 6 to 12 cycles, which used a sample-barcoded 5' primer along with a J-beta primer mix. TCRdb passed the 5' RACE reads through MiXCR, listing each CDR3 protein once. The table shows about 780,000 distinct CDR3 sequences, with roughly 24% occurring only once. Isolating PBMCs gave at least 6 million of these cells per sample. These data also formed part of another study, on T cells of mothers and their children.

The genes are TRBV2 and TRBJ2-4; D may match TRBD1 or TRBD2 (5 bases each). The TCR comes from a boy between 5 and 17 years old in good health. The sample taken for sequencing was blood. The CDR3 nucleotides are TGTGCCAGCAGGGGGACGTCCTCTCTAGCCAAAAACATTCAGTACTTC. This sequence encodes CASRGTSSLAKNIQYF. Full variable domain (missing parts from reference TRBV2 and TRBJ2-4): EPEVTQTPSHQVTQMGQEVILRCVPISNHLYFYWYRQILGQKVEFLVSFYNNEISEKSEIFDDQFSVERPDGSNFTLKIRSTKLEDSAMYFCASRGTSSLAKNIQYFGAGTRLSVL.